Listed below are T cell receptor beta chains from one sample, sequenced in a study of cytomegalovirus exposure and HLA in healthy donors. TCRdb's copy holds only in-frame clones and misses some; the assay was immunoSEQ multiplex PCR. Of 80,000 or so clones in the sample, around three quarters were seen once. Sequenced input: PBMCs. All receptors come from a woman in her thirties or forties in good health and CMV-seronegative. The CDR3 runs from the conserved cysteine through the conserved F or W. The D gene is left open where the match is weak. The listing skips clone size in some rows; elsewhere it reads once, few, many or a size class.

d_call,clone_size,j_call,cdr3_length,v_call,cdr3_aa,cdr3_nt
.,.,TRBJ1-1,13,TRBV14,CASTTTEYAEAFF,TGTGCCAGCACCACGACAGAATATGCTGAAGCTTTCTTT
TRBD2,.,TRBJ2-3,16,TRBV5-1,CASSLVLAGGTDTQYF,TGCGCCAGCAGCTTGGTACTAGCGGGGGGCACAGATACGCAGTATTTT
.,.,TRBJ2-7,15,TRBV4-3,CASSHSSRGSYEQYF,TGCGCCAGCAGCCATTCCAGTCGGGGATCCTACGAGCAGTACTTC
.,.,TRBJ1-1,14,TRBV11-2,CASSFGGGRTEAFF,TGTGCCAGCAGCTTCGGGGGAGGGAGGACTGAAGCTTTCTTT
.,.,TRBJ1-4,16,TRBV28,CASTDLFRGTNEKLFF,TGTGCCAGCACCGATTTGTTTAGGGGGACTAATGAAAAACTGTTTTTT
.,.,TRBJ1-4,14,TRBV15,CATSRGQNYEKLFF,TGTGCCACCAGCAGAGGACAGAATTATGAAAAACTGTTTTTT
.,.,TRBJ2-5,14,TRBV5-5,CASSLAQIQETQYF,TGTGCCAGCAGCTTGGCGCAGATCCAAGAGACCCAGTACTTC
TRBD1,.,TRBJ1-2,13,TRBV7-2,CASSPTGGGGYTF,TGTGCCAGCAGCCCGACAGGGGGCGGTGGCTACACCTTC
TRBD2,.,TRBJ2-3,19,TRBV19,CASAGYRGLAAPSTDTQYF,TGTGCCAGTGCAGGGTACAGAGGACTAGCGGCTCCTAGCACAGATACGCAGTATTTT
TRBD2,.,TRBJ2-5,16,TRBV28,CASSLSSGRAGETQYF,TGTGCCAGCAGTTTATCTAGCGGGAGGGCCGGGGAGACCCAGTACTTC
TRBD2,.,TRBJ2-1,15,TRBV15,CATSRDSGGRNEQFF,TGTGCCACCAGCAGAGATAGCGGGGGGAGGAATGAGCAGTTCTTC
TRBD2,few,TRBJ2-3,14,TRBV9,CASSPQTGGFTQYF,TGTGCCAGCAGCCCCCAGACGGGGGGGTTCACGCAGTATTTT
TRBD2,.,TRBJ2-3,16,TRBV7-7,CASSSGLAGVGDTQYF,TGTGCCAGCAGCTCGGGACTAGCGGGAGTTGGGGATACGCAGTATTTT
TRBD1,once,TRBJ1-2,16,TRBV5-1,CASSSTGQGVNYGYTF,TGCGCCAGCAGCTCAACCGGGCAGGGGGTAAACTATGGCTACACCTTC
.,once,TRBJ1-2,12,TRBV29-1,CSVGGEGYGYTF,TGCAGCGTTGGAGGGGAGGGTTATGGCTACACCTTC
TRBD1,.,TRBJ1-4,14,TRBV5-1,CASSLDRGNEKLFF,TGCGCCAGCAGCTTGGACAGGGGGAATGAAAAACTGTTTTTT
.,.,TRBJ2-7,13,TRBV28,CASSLAGHYEQYF,TGTGCCAGCAGTTTAGCAGGCCACTACGAGCAGTACTTC